The 22 T cell receptor beta chains in this list originate from one sample, sequenced in a study of blood T cell repertoires in COVID-19. Only in-frame clones appear in the TCRdb table, and some are missing; sequencing was by immunoSEQ multiplex PCR. The data hold about 120,000 clones, with 85% observed a single time. The sample comprised peripheral blood. All receptors come from a woman of 80 years or more with acute or convalescent COVID-19.

The rearrangement joins TRBV3-1 (or the pseudogene TRBV3-2) to TRBJ1-1; TRBD1 is a possible D gene (5 bases). This CDR3 comprises 14 residues. Trimming cost V 1 base and J 4 bases, with 10 bases left between them. CDR1 is LGHDT and CDR2 is YNNKEL in the germline V gene (reference sequence). The chain's CDR3 is CASSQGGHGTEAFF. CDR3 nucleotide sequence: TGTGCCAGCAGCCAAGGGGGCCACGGCACTGAAGCTTTCTTT.

This clone was recorded a few times. V is TRBV7-9 and J is TRBJ2-1; D may be TRBD2 (7 bases). The CDR3 loop spans 16 amino acids. Deletions cut 5 bases from V and 2 bases from J, with 16 bases between. Looked up from germline, CDR1 is SEHNR and CDR2 is FQNEAQ (reference sequence). The CDR3 spells CASSPPGGAAYNEQFF. CDR3 DNA sequence: TGTGCCAGCAGCCCCCCTGGGGGGGCAGCCTACAATGAGCAGTTCTTC.

V gene TRBV27 combines with J gene TRBJ1-2; a possible D gene is TRBD1 (5 bases). V shed 2 bases and J shed 4 bases, with 11 bases lying between them. Germline loops: CDR1 MNHEY, CDR2 SMNVEV (reference sequence). This CDR3 is built from 14 residues. This CDR3 reads CASSLTRDSYGYTF. The CDR3, as DNA: TGTGCCAGCAGTTTAACCAGGGATAGCTATGGCTACACCTTC.

The J gene is TRBJ2-5, the V gene TRBV2; a possible D gene is TRBD2 (7 bases). Germline CDR1 reads SNHLY; CDR2 reads FYNNEI. V was clipped by 5 bases and J by 2 bases, with 15 bases between them. This CDR3 has 15 amino acids. CDR3 in amino acids: CASSRKGGLQETQYF. CDR3 in DNA: TGTGCCAGCAGTCGTAAGGGGGGGCTGCAAGAGACCCAGTACTTC.

In its sample, this clone was seen once. The rearrangement joins TRBV28 to TRBJ1-2; 7 nucleotides line up with TRBD1. The CDR3 consists of 14 residues. V dropped 5 bases and J dropped 3; count of bases not matched to a gene: 6. Germline CDR1 is MDHEN and CDR2 is SYDVKM. The CDR3 DNA is TGTGCCAGCAGTCCAGGAGGACAGGACTATGGCTACACCTTC. Translated: CASSPGGQDYGYTF.

The chain employs TRBV4-2 and TRBJ2-2, with 8 bases aligning to TRBD2. Germline loops: CDR1 LGHNA, CDR2 YNFKEQ. The CDR3 sequence is 18 residues long. The ends lost 1 base at V and 6 bases at J; junction bases unmatched: 13. The CDR3 protein is CASSQGGGGLVGSGELFF. CDR3 nucleotides: TGTGCCAGCAGCCAAGGGGGAGGGGGACTAGTGGGTTCCGGGGAGCTGTTTTTT.

This chain connects TRBV28 to TRBJ2-3, with D hard to call. Trimming cost V 5 bases and J 7 bases, with 13 bases left between them. Germline CDR1 is MDHEN and CDR2 is SYDVKM. The CDR3 runs 13 residues. The CDR3 sequence is CASSPLEIYTQYF. CDR3 in DNA: TGTGCCAGCAGTCCCTTAGAAATATATACGCAGTATTTT. Filled out from reference TRBV28 and TRBJ2-3, the complete variable domain reads DVKVTQSSRYLVKRTGEKVFLECVQDMDHENMFWYRQDPGLGLRLIYFSYDVKMKEKGDIPEGYSVSREKKERFSLILESASTNQTSMYLCASSPLEIYTQYFGPGTRLTVL.

The genes are TRBV6-5 and TRBJ2-2; D is ambiguous. Trimming shortened V by 0 bases and J by 1 base, and 3 bases separated the two germline ends. This CDR3 is built from 14 residues. Germline-derived CDR1 and CDR2 are MNHEY and SVGAGI. The chain's CDR3 is CASSYSRNTGELFF. CDR3 sequence (DNA): TGTGCCAGCAGTTACTCGAGGAACACCGGGGAGCTGTTTTTT.

The chain uses TRBV20-1 and TRBJ1-1, with a weak D call TRBD1 (6 bases). Germline V gene data show CDR1 as DFQATT and CDR2 as SNEGSKA (reference sequence). V was pared by 3 bases and J by 7 bases, with 12 bases between. CDR3 length: 12 amino acids. Written as DNA, the CDR3 is TGCAGTGCTAGTACAACAGGGTTTGAAGCTTTCTTT. It yields the protein CSASTTGFEAFF.

This rearrangement joins TRBV4-1 to TRBJ1-3; a weak D match, TRBD1 (6 bases). The CDR3 is made up of 15 amino acids. V lost 0 bases to trimming and J lost 3 bases, with 9 bases between them. Per the germline V gene, CDR1 is MGHRA and CDR2 is YSYEKL. CDR3: CASSQDWTDGNTIYF. DNA for the CDR3: TGCGCCAGCAGCCAAGATTGGACAGATGGAAACACCATATATTTT.

This clone was counted once. V and J are TRBV4-2 and TRBJ2-3; no definite D call. Germline CDR1 LGHNA, CDR2 YNFKEQ. Trimming shortened V by 5 bases and J by 2 bases, and 8 bases separated the two germline ends. CDR3 length equals 13 residues. CDR3: CASSSLYTDTQYF. CDR3 nucleotide sequence: TGTGCCAGCAGCTCTCTCTACACAGATACGCAGTATTTT.

The chain employs TRBV5-1 and TRBJ1-1, with D possibly matching TRBD1 (6 bases). This CDR3 contains 14 residues. Per germline, CDR1 SGHRS and CDR2 YFSETQ. V dropped 1 base and J dropped 3 bases, with 10 bases sitting between them. CDR3 nucleotide sequence: TGCGCCAGCAGCTTGCAGGGGATTGACACTGAAGCTTTCTTT. Its translation is CASSLQGIDTEAFF.

The chain employs TRBV4-2 and TRBJ1-2; D is possibly TRBD1 (5 bases). There are 15 residues in the CDR3. Trimming took 3 bases from V and 4 from J, leaving 15 bases between them. Germline V gives CDR1 LGHNA, CDR2 YNFKEQ. In DNA, the CDR3 is TGTGCCAGCAGCCAGCAGGAGGGGAAGATCTATGGCTACACCTTC. Its protein is CASSQQEGKIYGYTF.

This clone was seen a single time. The chain has TRBV10-3 and TRBJ1-2; TRBD1 matches at 12 bases. The CDR3 runs 16 residues. Germline CDR1 reads ENHRY; CDR2 reads SYGVKD. The ends lost 1 base at V and 7 bases at J; junction bases unmatched: 7. The CDR3 loop is CAISEWGTGGDSGYTF. The CDR3 DNA is TGTGCCATCAGTGAGTGGGGGACAGGGGGCGATTCTGGCTACACCTTC.

The genes are TRBV18 and TRBJ1-2; no firm D call. Trimming stripped 3 bases from V and 7 bases from J, with 9 bases between. CDR1 and CDR2 from the germline V gene are KGHSH and LQKENI. The length of the CDR3 is 12 residues. CDR3 DNA: TGTGCCAGCTCACCGGAGGTCTTTGGCTACACCTTC. It is translated as CASSPEVFGYTF.

V is TRBV5-1 and J is TRBJ1-1; possible D gene TRBD1, 5 bases. Germline V gives CDR1 SGHRS, CDR2 YFSETQ. This CDR3 region has 17 residues. V lost 1 base, J lost 1 base, and 17 bases lay in between. CDR3 in amino acids: CASSLFGGVQGNTEAFF. The CDR3 DNA reads TGCGCCAGCAGCTTGTTCGGAGGGGTGCAGGGGAACACTGAAGCTTTCTTT.

CDR3: CASSLDRDRTNGYTF. The CDR3 coding sequence is TGTGCCAGCAGCTTAGATCGGGACAGGACGAATGGCTACACCTTC. The chain is built from TRBV7-2 and TRBJ1-2; the match to TRBD1 covers 8 bases. The trim removed 1 base at V and 6 bases at J, leaving 7 bases unmatched. The CDR3 spans 15 residues. Germline-derived CDR1 and CDR2 are SGHTA and FQGNSA.

The chain joins TRBV27 to TRBJ2-7; weak D call: TRBD1 (6 bases). Germline CDR1 and CDR2: MNHEY and SMNVEV (reference sequence). There are 16 residues in the CDR3. V shed 0 bases and J shed 2 bases, with 14 bases lying between them. The CDR3, as DNA: TGTGCCAGCAGTTTATCAGGGGGTCTGAGTCCCTACGAGCAGTACTTC. This encodes CASSLSGGLSPYEQYF.

As regards this clone: Germline and junction disagree at one end, which may indicate a read error. The gene calls are TRBV15 and TRBJ2-7; 12 bases fit TRBD1. The CDR3 is 14 residues long. The germline CDR1 and CDR2 sequences are LNHNV and YYDKDF (reference sequence). DNA for the CDR3: TGTGCCACCAGCAGACCCGGGACAGGGGGCGCGAGAAACTTC. Protein: CATSRPGTGGARNF.

The chain has TRBV6-4 and TRBJ1-2; D uncertain. This CDR3 is 16 amino acids long. V was trimmed by 3 bases and J by 7 bases, leaving 21 bases between them. Germline CDR1 and CDR2: MRHNA and SNTAGT. The CDR3 sequence is CASSDVARADAGGYTF. In DNA form, the CDR3 reads TGTGCCAGCAGTGATGTTGCCCGGGCAGATGCGGGTGGCTACACCTTC.

This clone was observed a few times. V gene TRBV28 combines with J gene TRBJ1-6; TRBD1 matches 8 bases. The CDR3 totals 17 residues. Per the germline V gene, CDR1 is MDHEN and CDR2 is SYDVKM. Germline trimming cut 2 bases from V and 5 bases from J; bases unmatched to any gene: 8. This chain's CDR3 is CASSLGAGGANNSPLHF. The CDR3 DNA follows: TGTGCCAGCAGTTTAGGGGCAGGGGGCGCGAATAATTCACCCCTCCACTTT.

This sequence joins TRBV7-2 and TRBJ2-1; TRBD1 aligns across 8 bases. The CDR3 is 16 amino acids. V shed 2 bases, J shed 3 bases, and the junction held 6 bases outside the gene matches. The germline V gene encodes CDR1 SGHTA and CDR2 FQGNSA. The CDR3 spells CASSLNIGQGYNEQFF. Written as DNA, the CDR3 is TGTGCCAGCAGCTTAAATATTGGACAGGGCTACAATGAGCAGTTCTTC.